This T cell receptor (beta chain) was identified in a study of T cell changes during pregnancy in multiple sclerosis. The CDR3 runs to 15 residues. The germline V gene encodes CDR1 LNHNV and CDR2 YYDKDF (reference sequence). The ends were cut back, 8 bases at V and 8 bases at J, with 22 bases in the middle. Repertoires were generated with immunoSEQ multiplex PCR, while TCRdb's copy carries only in-frame clones and drops some. The sample shows 52,000 or so clones, 92% of them seen only once. The chain is built from TRBV15 and TRBJ2-1, with TRBD1 as a possible D gene (6 bases). The sequencing here drew on CD4+ T cells from peripheral blood mononuclear cells, taken in the second trimester of pregnancy. The source is a female donor with multiple sclerosis, enrolled in a pregnancy study. The CDR3 DNA is TGTGCCACCCATCAACATACAGGGTGGATGGATGAGCAGTTCTTC. Its translation: CATHQHTGWMDEQFF. Variable domain in full (rest from reference TRBV15 and TRBJ2-1): DAMVIQNPRYQVTQFGKPVTLSCSQTLNHNVMYWYQQKSSQAPKLLFHYYDKDFNNEADTPDNFQSRRPNTSFCFLDIRSPGLGDTAMYLCATHQHTGWMDEQFFGPGTRLTVL.